These 18 T cell receptor beta chains were sequenced from one sample in a study of blood T cell repertoires in COVID-19. TCRdb keeps only in-frame clones here, not all; method: immunoSEQ multiplex PCR. The repertoire holds 300,000 to 450,000 clones, with approximately 89% as singletons. The specimen was peripheral blood. The origin of the receptors is a woman aged 60-70 years with COVID-19, enrolled during active disease.

The chain carries TRBV5-8 and TRBJ1-1; 7 nucleotides agree with TRBD1. The V segment lost 5 bases and the J segment 4 bases; nucleotides outside the gene matches: 8. The V gene's germline CDR1 is SGHTS and CDR2 YDEGEE. The CDR3 loop spans 14 amino acids. This CDR3 is CASSRPRQGTEAFF. CDR3 nucleotides: TGTGCCAGCAGTCGACCCAGACAGGGCACTGAAGCTTTCTTT.

The V call is TRBV30, the J call TRBJ1-2, with TRBD1 identical over 10 bases. Germline CDR1 and CDR2: GTSNPN and SVGIG (reference sequence). The V segment lost 0 bases and the J segment 8 bases; nucleotides outside the gene matches: 12. The CDR3 spans 16 residues. The CDR3 is CAWSVPWDRGRGGYTF. The CDR3 DNA reads as TGTGCCTGGAGTGTACCCTGGGACAGGGGAAGGGGAGGCTACACCTTC.

The genes are TRBV27 and TRBJ1-1, with TRBD1 matching over 7 bases. Germline V gene lookup returns CDR1 MNHEY and CDR2 SMNVEV (reference sequence). The J segment lost 5 bases and the V segment lost 3 bases, leaving 6 bases of the junction unmatched. The CDR3 consists of 14 residues. The CDR3 region is CASSFDRVRTEAFF. CDR3 nucleotides: TGTGCCAGCAGTTTTGACAGGGTGAGGACTGAAGCTTTCTTT.

There are a few counts of this clone. Other DNA variants within this sample encode the same CDR3. The chain uses TRBV6-5 and TRBJ1-2; 9 nucleotides agree with TRBD1. Germline lookup yields CDR1 MNHEY and CDR2 SVGAGI. Trimming cost V 6 bases and J 5 bases; bases outside gene matches: 1. The CDR3 consists of 12 residues. CDR3 in amino acids: CASRTGGYGYTF. CDR3 nucleotide sequence: TGTGCCAGCAGGACAGGGGGTTATGGCTACACCTTC.

The CDR3 nucleotides read TGTGCCAGCACCCCGAGGGTAGATGGCTACACCTTC. Translating it yields CASTPRVDGYTF. This chain links TRBV6-4 with TRBJ1-2; D is unclear. CDR1 is MRHNA, CDR2 SNTAGT, per germline. Trimming stripped 7 bases from V and 6 bases from J, with 12 bases between. The CDR3 is 12 residues long.

As concerns this clone: Other DNA sequences within the sample encode an identical CDR3. For the CDR3, the DNA is TGTGCCAGCAGTTACTCAGGGGGCCGAGGAGAGACCCAGTACTTC. This codes for CASSYSGGRGETQYF. The chain recombines TRBV6-5 with TRBJ2-5; 7 positions agree with TRBD1. CDR3 length equals 15 residues. The V and J ends lost 0 bases and 4 bases, in that order; junction bases with no gene match: 5. Germline CDR1 reads MNHEY; CDR2 reads SVGAGI.

CDR3 loop: CASSLTPPGGYTF. CDR3 nucleotides: TGTGCCAGCAGTTTAACCCCACCCGGGGGCTACACCTTC. The gene calls are TRBV12-3 or TRBV12-4 and TRBJ1-2; D is unresolved. Trimming pared 2 bases from V and 8 bases from J, leaving 12 bases between. The CDR3 covers 13 residues.

The chain is built from TRBV5-3 and TRBJ1-2, with 9 bases aligning to TRBD1. TRBV5-3 is an ORF, and what it does is uncertain. The CDR3 is 16 residues long. V lost 4 bases and J lost 5; bases outside the gene matches: 12. CDR3 nucleotide sequence: TGTGCCAGAAGCGAAACCGGGACAGGGTTAAAGTATGGCTACACCTTC. This codes for CARSETGTGLKYGYTF.

The chain employs TRBV7-3 and TRBJ2-7; TRBD2 agrees at 8 bases. The J segment lost 4 bases and the V segment lost 5 bases, leaving 10 bases of the junction unmatched. The CDR3 is made up of 15 amino acids. Per the germline V gene, CDR1 is SGHTA and CDR2 is FQGTGA. The CDR3 here is CASSPGRGAGYEQYF. CDR3 sequence (DNA): TGTGCCAGCAGCCCGGGGCGGGGGGCAGGATACGAGCAGTACTTC.

In its sample, this clone was seen once. The CDR3 sequence is CASSPVVGAGNTEAFF. As DNA, the CDR3 is TGTGCCAGCAGCCCGGTGGTAGGGGCAGGGAACACTGAAGCTTTCTTT. This chain links TRBV5-4 with TRBJ1-1; possible D gene TRBD1, 5 bases. Between the trimmed V and J ends, which lost 4 bases and 1 base, there was a span of 17 bases. The CDR3 runs to 16 residues. Germline CDR1 and CDR2: SGHNT and YYREEE (reference sequence).

This rearrangement joins TRBV5-4 to TRBJ2-7, with TRBD1 matching 9 bases. The CDR3 runs 17 residues. The junction had 10 bases not matched to a gene; V was cut back by 0 bases and J by 3 bases. Germline values: CDR1 SGHNT, CDR2 YYREEE (reference sequence). Written as DNA, the CDR3 is TGTGCCAGCAGCTTGGTCTCCTCGCGACAGGGGGTCTACGAGCAGTACTTC. Translating it yields CASSLVSSRQGVYEQYF.

This sequence joins TRBV9 and TRBJ2-5; 7 nucleotides align to TRBD2. CDR1 and CDR2 from the germline V gene are SGDLS and YYNGEE. The CDR3 is 17 residues long. The junction had 9 bases not matched to a gene; V was cut back by 0 bases and J by 1 base. The CDR3 DNA reads as TGTGCCAGCAGCGTAGGTGTGGCTAGCGGCCTCCAAGAGACCCAGTACTTC. Protein: CASSVGVASGLQETQYF.

V is TRBV20-1 and J is TRBJ2-5; D is possibly TRBD1 (6 bases). V was clipped by 3 bases and J by 5 bases, with 16 bases between them. Germline V lookup: CDR1 DFQATT, CDR2 SNEGSKA (reference sequence). The CDR3 runs to 14 residues. The CDR3 loop is CSASYGFQGETQYF. In nucleotides, the CDR3 is TGCAGTGCTAGTTACGGGTTCCAGGGGGAGACCCAGTACTTC.

The chain recombines TRBV2 with TRBJ1-4; no reliable D call. V shed 9 bases and J shed 0 bases, with 8 bases lying between them. The germline V gene has CDR1 SNHLY and CDR2 FYNNEI. The CDR3 contains 13 residues. The CDR3 here is CASCRATNEKLFF. In DNA form, the CDR3 reads TGTGCCAGTTGCCGAGCAACTAATGAAAAACTGTTTTTT.

The J gene is TRBJ1-2, the V gene TRBV19, with 7 bases matching TRBD1. The CDR3 consists of 15 residues. V shed 0 bases and J 7 bases; nucleotides not matched to a gene: 8. Germline values: CDR1 LNHDA, CDR2 SQIVND (reference sequence). The CDR3 region is CASSIDQQGITGYTF. The CDR3 bases are TGTGCCAGTAGTATAGATCAACAGGGGATTACTGGCTACACCTTC.

This clone was detected once. J is TRBJ1-2 and V is TRBV28, with unresolved D. Germline CDR1 MDHEN, CDR2 SYDVKM. The CDR3 length is 12 residues. The germline V and J ends were trimmed by 5 bases and 7 bases, with 11 bases remaining between them. CDR3 amino acids: CASSPPRRGYTF. CDR3 sequence (DNA): TGTGCCAGCAGTCCCCCCAGGCGTGGCTACACCTTC.

This clone appeared once. The J gene is TRBJ2-7, the V gene TRBV6-5; 8 positions agree with TRBD1. The germline V gene has CDR1 MNHEY and CDR2 SVGAGI. This CDR3 comprises 15 residues. J gave up 2 bases and V 5 bases, and 8 bases lay outside the gene matches. CDR3 region: CASSQGAPSTYEQYF. The CDR3 region has the DNA TGTGCCAGCAGTCAGGGGGCCCCTTCTACCTACGAGCAGTACTTC.

This clone appeared once. The chain links TRBV5-1 to TRBJ1-6; 8 bases are shared with TRBD1. CDR1 is SGHRS, CDR2 YFSETQ, per germline. V gave up 5 bases and J gave up 4 bases; unmatched junction bases: 5. CDR3 length: 15 residues. The CDR3 spells CASRQRTGYNSPLHF. CDR3 DNA sequence: TGCGCCAGCAGACAAAGGACAGGGTATAATTCACCCCTCCACTTT.